This T cell receptor (beta chain) emerged from a study of monozygotic twins with inflammatory bowel disease. The CDR3 is 16 amino acids. TCRdb re-called the 5' RACE reads and shows each CDR3 protein once, DNA omitted. The sample totals over 100,000 distinct CDR3 sequences. In regard to this clonotype: What it binds is not known.

Study-wide findings and caveats: Reduced clonotype sharing with other individuals was observed in IBD patients relative to healthy twins, especially with disease activity. Differences in immunosuppressive treatment may have been a source of added variability in patient repertoires.

The sample was blood. This chain links TRBV12-3 or TRBV12-4 with TRBJ2-7; the TCRdb call, TRBD2, lacks DNA for checking. The sequence was obtained from a human donor with ulcerative colitis or Crohn's disease, or a healthy co-twin of an affected twin (not recorded which). CDR3 region: CASSPRGTSGTYEQYF.